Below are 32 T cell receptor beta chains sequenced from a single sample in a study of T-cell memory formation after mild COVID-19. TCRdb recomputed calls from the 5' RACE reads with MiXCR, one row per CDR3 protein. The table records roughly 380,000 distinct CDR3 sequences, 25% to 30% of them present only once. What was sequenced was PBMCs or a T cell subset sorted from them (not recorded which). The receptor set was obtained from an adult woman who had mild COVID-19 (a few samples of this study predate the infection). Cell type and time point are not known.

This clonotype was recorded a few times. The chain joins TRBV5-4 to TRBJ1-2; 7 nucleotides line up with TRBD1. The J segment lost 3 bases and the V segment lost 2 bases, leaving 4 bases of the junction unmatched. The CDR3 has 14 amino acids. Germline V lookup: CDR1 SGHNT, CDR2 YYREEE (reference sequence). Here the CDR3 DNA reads TGTGCCAGCAGCTTAACAGGGGCGGACTATGGCTACACCTTC. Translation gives CASSLTGADYGYTF.

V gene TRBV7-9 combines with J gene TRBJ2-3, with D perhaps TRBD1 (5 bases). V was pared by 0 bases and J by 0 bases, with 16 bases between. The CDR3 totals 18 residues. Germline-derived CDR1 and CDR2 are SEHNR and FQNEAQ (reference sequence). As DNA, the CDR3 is TGTGCCAGCAGCTTAGCGGTAGGCAGGGAAACTAGCACAGATACGCAGTATTTT. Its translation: CASSLAVGRETSTDTQYF.

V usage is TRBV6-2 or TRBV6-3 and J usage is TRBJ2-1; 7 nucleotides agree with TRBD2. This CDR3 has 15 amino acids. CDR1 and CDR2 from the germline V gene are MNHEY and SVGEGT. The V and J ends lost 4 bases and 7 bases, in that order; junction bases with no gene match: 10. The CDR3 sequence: CASSWLAGAPNEQFF. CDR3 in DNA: TGTGCCAGCAGTTGGCTGGCGGGAGCACCGAATGAGCAGTTCTTC.

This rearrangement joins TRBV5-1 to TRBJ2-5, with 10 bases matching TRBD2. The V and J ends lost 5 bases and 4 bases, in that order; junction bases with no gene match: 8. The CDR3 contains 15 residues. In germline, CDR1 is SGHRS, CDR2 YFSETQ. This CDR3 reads CASSRSAGGPETQYF. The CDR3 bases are TGCGCCAGCAGTCGATCAGCGGGAGGGCCAGAGACCCAGTACTTC.

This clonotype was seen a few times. CDR3 nucleotide sequence: TGTGCCAGCACCCTCACAGGGGCCGTCTTGGGGGGGCAGCCCCAGCATTTT. Translating it yields CASTLTGAVLGGQPQHF. The chain couples TRBV7-8 to TRBJ1-5; 7 bases are a match to TRBD1. With V trimmed by 7 bases and J by 7 bases, 19 bases remained unmatched. The V gene's germline CDR1 is SGHVS and CDR2 FQNEAQ. This CDR3 region has 17 residues.

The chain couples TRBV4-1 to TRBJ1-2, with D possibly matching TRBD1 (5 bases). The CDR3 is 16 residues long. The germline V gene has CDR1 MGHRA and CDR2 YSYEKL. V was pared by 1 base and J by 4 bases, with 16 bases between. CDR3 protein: CASSQVLSTARYGYTF. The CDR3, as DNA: TGCGCCAGCAGCCAAGTACTGTCGACAGCCCGCTATGGCTACACCTTC.

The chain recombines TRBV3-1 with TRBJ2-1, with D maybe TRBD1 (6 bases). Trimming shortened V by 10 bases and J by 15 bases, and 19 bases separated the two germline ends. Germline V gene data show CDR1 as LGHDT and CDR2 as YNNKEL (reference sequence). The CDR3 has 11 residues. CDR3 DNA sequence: TGTGCCACCCGAGGGACAAAAAGGATGTTCTTC. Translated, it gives CATRGTKRMFF.

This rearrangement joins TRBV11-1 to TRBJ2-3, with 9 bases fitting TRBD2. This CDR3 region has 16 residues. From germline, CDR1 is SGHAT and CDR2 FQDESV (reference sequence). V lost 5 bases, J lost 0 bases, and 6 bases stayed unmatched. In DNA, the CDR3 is TGTGCCAGCAGCCTGGGGACTAGCACGAGCACAGATACGCAGTATTTT. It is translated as CASSLGTSTSTDTQYF.

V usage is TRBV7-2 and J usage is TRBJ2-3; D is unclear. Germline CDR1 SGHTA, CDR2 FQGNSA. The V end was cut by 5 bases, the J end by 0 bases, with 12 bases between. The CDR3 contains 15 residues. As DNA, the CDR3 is TGTGCCAGCAGCCCCTTAGCCGCTAGCACAGATACGCAGTATTTT. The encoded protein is CASSPLAASTDTQYF.

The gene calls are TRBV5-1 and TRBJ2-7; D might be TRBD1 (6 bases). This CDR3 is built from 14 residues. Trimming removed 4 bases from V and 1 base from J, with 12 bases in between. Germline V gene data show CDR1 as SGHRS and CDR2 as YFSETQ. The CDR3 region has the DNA TGCGCCAGCAGCGAACACAGGGTATCCTACGAGCAGTACTTC. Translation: CASSEHRVSYEQYF.

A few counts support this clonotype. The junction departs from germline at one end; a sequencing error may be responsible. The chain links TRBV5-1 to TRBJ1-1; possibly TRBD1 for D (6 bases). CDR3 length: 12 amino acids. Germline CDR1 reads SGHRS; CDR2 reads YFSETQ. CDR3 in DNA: TGCGCCAGCAGCGAAGGGGACACCGAAGCTTTCTTT. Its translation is CASSEGDTEAFF.

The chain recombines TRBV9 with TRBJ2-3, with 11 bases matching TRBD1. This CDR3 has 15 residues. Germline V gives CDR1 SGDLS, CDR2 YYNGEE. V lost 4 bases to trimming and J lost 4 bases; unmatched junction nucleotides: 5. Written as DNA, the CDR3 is TGTGCCAGCAGCTCATGGGACAGGGGGGCAGATACGCAGTATTTT. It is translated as CASSSWDRGADTQYF.

Here the CDR3 DNA reads TGTGCCAGCAGCGAGTCGGGAGGGCCAGATACGCAGTATTTT. Translating gives CASSESGGPDTQYF. The V gene is TRBV9, the J gene TRBJ2-3; 8 bases fit TRBD2. The germline V gene encodes CDR1 SGDLS and CDR2 YYNGEE. The CDR3 is made up of 14 amino acids. With 3 bases clipped from V and 4 bases from J, the junction kept 4 bases outside the gene matches.

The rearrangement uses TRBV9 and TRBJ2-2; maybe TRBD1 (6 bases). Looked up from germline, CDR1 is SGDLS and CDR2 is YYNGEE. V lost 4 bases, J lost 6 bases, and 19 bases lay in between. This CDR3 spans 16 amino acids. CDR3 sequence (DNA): TGTGCCAGCAGCCTTCAACAGGGTGGGTGGCCCGGGGAGCTGTTTTTT. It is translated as CASSLQQGGWPGELFF.

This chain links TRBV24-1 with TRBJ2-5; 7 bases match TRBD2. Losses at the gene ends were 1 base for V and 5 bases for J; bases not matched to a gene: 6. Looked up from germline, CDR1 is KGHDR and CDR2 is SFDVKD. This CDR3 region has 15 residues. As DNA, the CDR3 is TGTGCCACCAGTGATTTTGGCGGGGGAGGGGAGACCCAGTACTTC. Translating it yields CATSDFGGGGETQYF.

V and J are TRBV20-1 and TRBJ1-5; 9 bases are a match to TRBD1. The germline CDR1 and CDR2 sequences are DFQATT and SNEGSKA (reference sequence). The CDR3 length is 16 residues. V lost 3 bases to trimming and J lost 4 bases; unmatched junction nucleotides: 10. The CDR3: CSARGDREWGNQPQHF. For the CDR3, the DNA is TGCAGTGCTAGGGGGGACAGGGAATGGGGAAATCAGCCCCAGCATTTT.

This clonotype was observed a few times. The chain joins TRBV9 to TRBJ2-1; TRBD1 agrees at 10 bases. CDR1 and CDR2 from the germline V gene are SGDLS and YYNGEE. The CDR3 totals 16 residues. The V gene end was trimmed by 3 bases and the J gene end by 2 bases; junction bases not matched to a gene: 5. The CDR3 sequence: CASSAGTGEAYNEQFF. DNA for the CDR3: TGTGCCAGCAGCGCCGGGACAGGGGAAGCCTACAATGAGCAGTTCTTC.

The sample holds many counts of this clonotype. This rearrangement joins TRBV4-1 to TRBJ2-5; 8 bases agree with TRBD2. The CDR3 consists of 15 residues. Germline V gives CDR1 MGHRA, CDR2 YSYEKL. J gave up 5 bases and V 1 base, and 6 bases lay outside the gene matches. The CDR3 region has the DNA TGCGCCAGCAGCCAAGGCGGGGGGAATTGGGAGACCCAGTACTTC. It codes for CASSQGGGNWETQYF.

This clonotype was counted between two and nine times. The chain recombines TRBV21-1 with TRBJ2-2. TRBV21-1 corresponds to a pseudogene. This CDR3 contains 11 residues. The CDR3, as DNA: TGTGCCAGCAGAAAAACCGGGGAGCTGTTTTTT. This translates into CASRKTGELFF.

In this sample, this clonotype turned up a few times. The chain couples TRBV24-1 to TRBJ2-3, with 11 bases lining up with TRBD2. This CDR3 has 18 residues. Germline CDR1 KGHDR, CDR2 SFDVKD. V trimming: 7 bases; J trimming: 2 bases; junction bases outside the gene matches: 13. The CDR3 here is CATSPSPGLADITDTQYF. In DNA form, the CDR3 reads TGTGCCACCAGCCCCTCTCCGGGACTAGCGGATATCACAGATACGCAGTATTTT.

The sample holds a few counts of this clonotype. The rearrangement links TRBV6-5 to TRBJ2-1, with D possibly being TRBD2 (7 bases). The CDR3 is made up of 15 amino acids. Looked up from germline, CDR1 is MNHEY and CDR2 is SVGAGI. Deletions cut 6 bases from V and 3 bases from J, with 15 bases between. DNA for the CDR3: TGTGCCAGCAGGACGAGGGGGGGCGGCTACAATGAGCAGTTCTTC. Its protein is CASRTRGGGYNEQFF.

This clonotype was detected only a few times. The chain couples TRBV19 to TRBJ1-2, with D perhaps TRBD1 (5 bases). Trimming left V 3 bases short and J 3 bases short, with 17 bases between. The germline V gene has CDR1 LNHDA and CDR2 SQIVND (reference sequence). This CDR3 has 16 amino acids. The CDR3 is CASSIPRDPRDYGYTF. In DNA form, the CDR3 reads TGTGCCAGTAGTATTCCCCGGGACCCAAGGGACTATGGCTACACCTTC.

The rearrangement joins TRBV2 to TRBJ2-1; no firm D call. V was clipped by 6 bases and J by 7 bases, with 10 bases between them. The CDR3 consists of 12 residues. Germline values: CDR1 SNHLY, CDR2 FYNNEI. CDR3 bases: TGTGCCAGCAGCGACGATTCGAATGAGCAGTTCTTC. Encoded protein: CASSDDSNEQFF.

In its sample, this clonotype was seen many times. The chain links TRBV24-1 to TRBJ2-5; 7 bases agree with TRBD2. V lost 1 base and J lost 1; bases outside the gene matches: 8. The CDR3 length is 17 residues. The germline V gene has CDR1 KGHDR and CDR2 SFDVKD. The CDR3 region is CATSDFKQAGVQETQYF. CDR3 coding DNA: TGTGCCACCAGTGATTTCAAGCAGGCGGGAGTCCAAGAGACCCAGTACTTC.

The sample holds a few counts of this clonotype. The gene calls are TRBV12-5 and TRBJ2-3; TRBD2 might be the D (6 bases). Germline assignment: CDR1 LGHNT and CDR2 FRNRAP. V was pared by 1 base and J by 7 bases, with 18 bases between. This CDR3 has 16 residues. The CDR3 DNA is TGTGCTAGTGGTTTGGAACCGGGACTCCGTCGGTATACGCAGTATTTT. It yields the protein CASGLEPGLRRYTQYF.

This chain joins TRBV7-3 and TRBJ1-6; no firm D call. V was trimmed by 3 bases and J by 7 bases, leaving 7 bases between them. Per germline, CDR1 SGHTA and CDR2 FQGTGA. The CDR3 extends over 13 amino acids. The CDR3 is CASSFGWNSPLHF. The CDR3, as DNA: TGTGCCAGCAGCTTCGGGTGGAATTCACCCCTCCACTTT.

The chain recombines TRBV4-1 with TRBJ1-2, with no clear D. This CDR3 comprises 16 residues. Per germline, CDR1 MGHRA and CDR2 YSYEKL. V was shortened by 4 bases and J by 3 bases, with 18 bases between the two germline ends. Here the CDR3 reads CASSPDLGRRDYGYTF. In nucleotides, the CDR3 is TGCGCCAGCAGCCCCGACCTGGGCAGGCGAGACTATGGCTACACCTTC.

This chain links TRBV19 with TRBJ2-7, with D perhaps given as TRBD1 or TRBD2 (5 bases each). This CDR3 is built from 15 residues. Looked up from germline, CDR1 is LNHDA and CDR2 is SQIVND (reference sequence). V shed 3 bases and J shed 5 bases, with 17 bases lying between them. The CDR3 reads CASSMFGAGSNEQYF. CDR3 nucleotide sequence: TGTGCCAGTAGTATGTTCGGGGCAGGGAGCAACGAGCAGTACTTC.

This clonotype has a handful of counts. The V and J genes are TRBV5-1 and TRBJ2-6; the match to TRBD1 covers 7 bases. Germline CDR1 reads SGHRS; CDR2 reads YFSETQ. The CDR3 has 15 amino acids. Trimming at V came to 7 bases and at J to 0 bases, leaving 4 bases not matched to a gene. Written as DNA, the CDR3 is TGCGCCAGCGGGACAGTCCCCTCTGGGGCCAACGTCCTGACTTTC. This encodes CASGTVPSGANVLTF.

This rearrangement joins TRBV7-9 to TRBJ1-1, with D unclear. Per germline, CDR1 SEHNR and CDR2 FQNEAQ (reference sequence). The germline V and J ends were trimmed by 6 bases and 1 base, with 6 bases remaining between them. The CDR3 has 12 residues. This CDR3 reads CASRPANTEAFF. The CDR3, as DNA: TGTGCCAGCAGGCCAGCGAACACTGAAGCTTTCTTT.

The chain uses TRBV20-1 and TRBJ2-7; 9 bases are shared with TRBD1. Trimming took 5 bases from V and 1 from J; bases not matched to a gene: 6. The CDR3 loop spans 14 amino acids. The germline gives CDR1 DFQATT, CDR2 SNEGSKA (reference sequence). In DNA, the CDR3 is TGCAGTGCTCCGGACAGGGGAGCATCCTACGAGCAGTACTTC. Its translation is CSAPDRGASYEQYF.

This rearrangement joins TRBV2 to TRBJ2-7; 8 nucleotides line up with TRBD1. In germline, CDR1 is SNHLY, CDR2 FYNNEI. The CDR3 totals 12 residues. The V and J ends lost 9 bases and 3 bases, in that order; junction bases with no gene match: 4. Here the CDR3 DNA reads TGTGCCAGTAGGGACAGGATCTACGAGCAGTACTTC. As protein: CASRDRIYEQYF.